What follows is one T cell receptor (beta chain) and its context. Time point: cycle 4 day 1 (C4D1), after 6 weeks of nivolumab. Relapses following autologous stem cell transplantation were seen in all patients, with brentuximab vedotin exposure varying. These data come from a study of PD-1 blockade in classical Hodgkin lymphoma. Trimming cost V 1 base and J 6 bases, with 18 bases left between them. CDR1 and CDR2 (germline): SGHTA, FQGTGA. This CDR3 region has 16 residues. Here immunoSEQ multiplex PCR was the method, and the copy in TCRdb shows in-frame clones only, minus some. The table has roughly 50,000 clones, around 90% seen once; the top ten hold approximately 13%.

The sequence derives from a human donor with classical Hodgkin lymphoma. This sequence joins TRBV7-3 and TRBJ1-1, with D maybe TRBD1 (6 bases). Specimen: peripheral blood mononuclear cells (PBMCs), collected before the fourth cycle of nivolumab. The CDR3 nucleotides read TGTGCCAGCAGCTTAAATCCGGGGGCAGGGAGGTCTGAAGCTTTCTTT. It is translated as CASSLNPGAGRSEAFF.